This T cell receptor beta chain was observed in a study of CD8 T cells in ankylosing spondylitis. Whole-study findings and limits: Characteristic of ankylosing spondylitis blood, it appeared, was a TCR beta motif comprising roughly eight highly homologous variants. Both synovial fluid and blood in reactive arthritis had previously been reported to carry some motif variants.

CDR3 length equals 13 residues. V lost 4 bases and J lost 5, with 12 bases in between. From germline, CDR1 is SGDLS and CDR2 YYNGEE. This clonotype was seen many times. Antigen unknown. TCRdb reprocessed the 5' RACE reads with MiXCR, giving one entry per CDR3 protein. The repertoire consists of approximately 45,000 distinct CDR3 sequences, with 4% occurring once and the leading ten covering approximately 4%. The source material was blood, either unsorted or a sorted T cell fraction (not recorded which). V is TRBV9 and J is TRBJ2-5, with unresolved D. The clonotype comes from a female donor with ankylosing spondylitis or in good health (not recorded which). The CDR3 protein is CASSFSTGETQYF. The CDR3 region has the DNA TGTGCCAGCAGCTTTTCGACTGGGGAGACCCAGTACTTC.